The T cell receptor beta chain under discussion was sequenced for a study of sequential checkpoint blockade in melanoma. As for the study in general: After both sequences, patients received maintenance nivolumab.

Clones were sequenced by immunoSEQ multiplex PCR, and TCRdb holds only the in-frame ones, with some missing. The sample yields under 20,000 clones, roughly 70% seen once. The germline V gene encodes CDR1 LNHDA and CDR2 SQIVND (reference sequence). The V end lost 3 bases, the J end lost 0 bases, and 6 bases lay between the germline ends. This CDR3 is built from 15 residues. This clone has a single count. Treatment in this sample: randomized to nivolumab then ipilimumab (arm A) or the reverse (arm B). DNA-damaging chemotherapy had not been given to any patient beforehand. PBMC sorting kept live CD3+CD8+ cells without CD19 or CD56.

The sequence was obtained from a human donor with melanoma. The J gene is TRBJ1-6, the V gene TRBV19; D gene unclear. The input for sequencing was CD8+ T cells sorted from blood (inferred from file names), taken from a patient given nivolumab and ipilimumab in sequence. CDR3 protein: CASSMWSSYNSPLHF. The CDR3 DNA sequence: TGTGCCAGTAGTATGTGGAGCTCCTATAATTCACCCCTCCACTTT.